The TCR beta chain described here comes from a study of low-dose radiotherapy and immunotherapy resistance in tumors. About the research overall: Members of Cohort 1 were treated with 0.5 Gy per fraction every 2 weeks. The prescribed total PTV dose was 6.5 Gy. Fractions of 1 Gy went to Cohort 2 every two weeks, for 13 Gy over 26 weeks. For four cycles from cycle 1 day 1, patients took 300 mg oral aspirin daily.

Ten or more counts support this clonotype. TRAV- and TRBV-specific primers primed first-strand cDNA, covering alpha and beta chains. The authors amplified TCRs for approximately 18 PCR cycles with a constant-region primer and a V-primer adapter. TCRdb reanalysed the reads using MiXCR and keeps one entry per CDR3 protein. The table records 80,000 or so distinct CDR3 sequences, less than 20% of them present only once. The CDR3 loop spans 18 amino acids. The V gene end was trimmed by 0 bases and the J gene end by 0 bases; junction bases not matched to a gene: 5. Germline CDR1 SGHRS, CDR2 YFSETQ. Time point described: after trial treatment. Treatment described: LDRT plus nivolumab, ipilimumab, low-dose cyclophosphamide and aspirin (RACIN trial). Along with nivolumab and ipilimumab, donors received aspirin, low-dose cyclophosphamide and low-dose radiotherapy.

This sequence originates from a male donor with prostate cancer. The material sequenced was PBMCs, taken after low-dose radiotherapy plus immunotherapy. The chain carries TRBV5-1 and TRBJ2-3; 12 bases align to TRBD2. The CDR3 loop is CASSLAGTSGYSTDTQYF. The CDR3, as DNA: TGCGCCAGCAGCTTGGCTGGGACTAGCGGGTATAGCACAGATACGCAGTATTTT. Filled out from reference TRBV5-1 and TRBJ2-3, the complete variable domain reads KAGVTQTPRYLIKTRGQQVTLSCSPISGHRSVSWYQQTPGQGLQFLFEYFSETQRNKGNFPGRFSGRQFSNSRSEMNVSTLELGDSALYLCASSLAGTSGYSTDTQYFGPGTRLTVL.